The next 20 T cell receptor beta chains were all read from a single sample in a study of patients and donors after allogeneic stem cell transplantation. Each CDR3 protein gets one entry after TCRdb re-called the RT-PCR reads with MiXCR. The sample lists roughly 40,000 distinct CDR3 sequences, under 40% occurring once. Sequencing used blood, either unsorted or a sorted T cell fraction (not recorded which). The source of these receptors is a human donor who was either an allogeneic HSCT recipient or a stem cell or donor lymphocyte infusion donor (not recorded which). It is not recorded whose cells these are; they may come from a transplant donor.

The V gene is TRBV2, the J gene TRBJ2-7; D is tentatively TRBD1 or TRBD2 (5 bases each). V lost 6 bases, J lost 2 bases, and 11 bases lay in between. CDR1 and CDR2 (germline): SNHLY, FYNNEI. This CDR3 is built from 13 residues. The CDR3 reads CASSRDVTYEQYF. The CDR3 DNA reads as TGTGCCAGCAGCCGGGACGTGACCTACGAGCAGTACTTC. Looking up the rest from reference TRBV2 and TRBJ2-7 gives the full variable domain: EPEVTQTPSHQVTQMGQEVILRCVPISNHLYFYWYRQILGQKVEFLVSFYNNEISEKSEIFDDQFSVERPDGSNFTLKIRSTKLEDSAMYFCASSRDVTYEQYFGPGTRLTVT.

The V gene is TRBV5-1, the J gene TRBJ1-5; possible D gene TRBD1, 5 bases. Germline V gene data show CDR1 as SGHRS and CDR2 as YFSETQ. The V gene lost 1 base and the J gene lost 4 bases, with 9 bases spanning the gap. This CDR3 has 14 residues. The CDR3 sequence is CASSLRGGNQPQHF. The DNA of the CDR3 is TGCGCCAGCAGCTTGCGGGGGGGAAATCAGCCCCAGCATTTT.

The chain employs TRBV10-3 and TRBJ1-4, with 7 bases fitting TRBD1. Germline V gene sequence: CDR1 ENHRY, CDR2 SYGVKD. This CDR3 region has 14 residues. The V segment lost 6 bases and the J segment 7 bases; nucleotides outside the gene matches: 8. The CDR3 nucleotides read TGTGCCATCAGCGCCGACAGGGTAACTGAAAAACTGTTTTTT. It yields the protein CAISADRVTEKLFF.

A few counts support this clonotype. The chain is built from TRBV12-3 or TRBV12-4 and TRBJ2-4; D not resolved. V gave up 3 bases and J gave up 5 bases, with 17 bases separating them. This CDR3 is 16 amino acids long. CDR3 nucleotides: TGTGCCAGCAGTTTCAGACACTTCCCCCGGGAAAACATTCAGTACTTC. It yields the protein CASSFRHFPRENIQYF.

This clonotype was counted at least ten times. J is TRBJ1-2 and V is TRBV6-6; possible D gene TRBD1, 5 bases. Trimming left V 5 bases short and J 3 bases short, with 10 bases between. Germline assignment: CDR1 MNHNY and CDR2 SVGAGI (reference sequence). The CDR3 is 13 residues long. The CDR3 coding sequence is TGTGCCAGCAGTAGGGACGGTTACTATGGCTACACCTTC. Amino acid sequence: CASSRDGYYGYTF.

This sequence joins TRBV27 and TRBJ2-1; 8 bases map to TRBD2. V shed 4 bases and J 2 bases; nucleotides not matched to a gene: 19. This CDR3 spans 20 amino acids. The germline V gene has CDR1 MNHEY and CDR2 SMNVEV (reference sequence). The CDR3 coding sequence is TGTGCCAGCAGTTCCGGGACTAGAATCCCCCGCCGTCGAACCTACAATGAGCAGTTCTTC. Amino acid sequence: CASSSGTRIPRRRTYNEQFF.

CDR3 residues: CSVRQGMGTEAFF. The DNA for the CDR3 is TGCAGCGTTCGACAGGGAATGGGCACTGAAGCTTTCTTT. This chain connects TRBV29-1 to TRBJ1-1; TRBD1 matches at 7 bases. The germline V gene encodes CDR1 SQVTM and CDR2 ANQGSEA. V dropped 5 bases and J dropped 4; count of bases not matched to a gene: 7. The CDR3 contains 13 residues.

The sample holds a few counts of this clonotype. V usage is TRBV5-1 and J usage is TRBJ1-4; 8 bases are shared with TRBD1. CDR3 length: 14 amino acids. Germline V gene sequence: CDR1 SGHRS, CDR2 YFSETQ. J lost 6 bases, V lost 4 bases, and 5 bases had no gene match. For the CDR3, the DNA is TGCGCCAGCAGCCACGGACAGGGTCATGAAAAACTGTTTTTT. Translating gives CASSHGQGHEKLFF.

At least ten counts were recorded for this clonotype. V usage is TRBV4-1 and J usage is TRBJ2-3; 10 bases are shared with TRBD2. Germline V CDR1 and CDR2: MGHRA, YSYEKL. V trimming: 4 bases; J trimming: 0 bases; junction bases outside the gene matches: 4. The CDR3 loop spans 16 amino acids. The CDR3 loop is CASSRPTSGSTDTQYF. The DNA for the CDR3 is TGCGCCAGCAGCCGCCCGACTAGCGGGAGCACAGATACGCAGTATTTT.

This clonotype has ten or more counts. The chain joins TRBV12-3 or TRBV12-4 to TRBJ1-1, with D perhaps TRBD1 (6 bases). V was trimmed by 8 bases and J by 5 bases, leaving 18 bases between them. CDR3 length: 14 amino acids. CDR3 nucleotides: TGTGCCAGCCACCGGGGGCGTAGAGGTACTGAAGCTTTCTTT. Its protein is CASHRGRRGTEAFF.

The rearrangement links TRBV12-3 or TRBV12-4 to TRBJ1-3, with a weak D call TRBD1 (6 bases). The CDR3 is made up of 17 amino acids. V lost 3 bases and J 3 bases, leaving 18 bases between the germline ends. Here the CDR3 DNA reads TGTGCCAGCAGTTTTCGGGGTCAGGGGCGGGATGGAAACACCATATATTTT. This codes for CASSFRGQGRDGNTIYF.

This clonotype came up a few times. The chain links TRBV29-1 to TRBJ2-7; D is undetermined. The CDR3 is made up of 11 amino acids. The V gene lost 6 bases and the J gene lost 2 bases, with 8 bases spanning the gap. Germline loops: CDR1 SQVTM, CDR2 ANQGSEA. The chain's CDR3 is CSVSLPYEQYF. The CDR3 DNA sequence: TGCAGCGTATCGTTGCCCTACGAGCAGTACTTC.

The rearrangement joins TRBV20-1 to TRBJ2-2, with unresolved D. V was cut by 2 bases and J by 7 bases, with 14 bases left in between. Germline V lookup: CDR1 DFQATT, CDR2 SNEGSKA (reference sequence). CDR3 length: 14 amino acids. As DNA, the CDR3 is TGCAGTGCTAGAAATTGGCTAGTTGGCGGGGAGCTGTTTTTT. Amino acid sequence: CSARNWLVGGELFF.

The V gene is TRBV6-1, the J gene TRBJ2-5, with 9 bases that match TRBD1. The CDR3 is made up of 15 amino acids. Germline V gene data show CDR1 as MNHNS and CDR2 as SASEGT. Trimming removed 6 bases from V and 4 bases from J; junction bases left unmatched: 9. Here the CDR3 reads CASRQAGTGRETQYF. In DNA form, the CDR3 reads TGTGCCAGCAGGCAAGCCGGGACAGGGCGAGAGACCCAGTACTTC.

This clonotype was seen a handful of times. The rearrangement links TRBV18 to TRBJ1-6, with a possible D match to TRBD1 (5 bases). Germline V gene sequence: CDR1 KGHSH, CDR2 LQKENI. The CDR3 is 13 residues long. V was clipped by 6 bases and J by 15 bases, with 18 bases between them. The chain's CDR3 is CASSPQGPSLLHF. CDR3 DNA: TGTGCCAGCTCCCCGCAGGGCCCTAGTCTCCTCCACTTT.

This clonotype occurred a few times. A junction end diverges from the germline sequence, so it may reflect a read error. The rearrangement uses TRBV5-1 and TRBJ2-1; D possibly corresponds to TRBD2 (6 bases). The CDR3 sequence is 17 residues long. In germline, CDR1 is SGHRS, CDR2 YFSETQ. The CDR3 region is CVSKENGGPETYNEQFF. The CDR3 region has the DNA TGCGTCAGCAAAGAAAACGGAGGGCCGGAGACCTACAATGAGCAGTTCTTC.

The chain joins TRBV5-1 to TRBJ2-3, with D unclear. Germline V gives CDR1 SGHRS, CDR2 YFSETQ. Trimming shortened V by 4 bases and J by 6 bases, and 9 bases separated the two germline ends. This CDR3 is 12 amino acids long. The CDR3 DNA reads TGCGCCAGCAGCCGATGGTGGGATACGCAGTATTTT. Protein: CASSRWWDTQYF.

This clonotype was detected a few times. The genes are TRBV28 and TRBJ2-7, with a possible D match to TRBD1 (6 bases). From germline, CDR1 is MDHEN and CDR2 SYDVKM. The ends were cut back, 3 bases at V and 4 bases at J, with 25 bases in the middle. The CDR3 contains 18 residues. The CDR3 is CASSFARGWETRPYEQYF. Here the CDR3 DNA reads TGTGCCAGCAGTTTTGCTAGGGGGTGGGAGACCAGACCTTACGAGCAGTACTTC. Based on the CDR3 plus reference TRBV28 and TRBJ2-7, the full variable domain is DVKVTQSSRYLVKRTGEKVFLECVQDMDHENMFWYRQDPGLGLRLIYFSYDVKMKEKGDIPEGYSVSREKKERFSLILESASTNQTSMYLCASSFARGWETRPYEQYFGPGTRLTVT.

The chain recombines TRBV4-2 with TRBJ2-7; 7 nucleotides agree with TRBD1. This CDR3 spans 15 amino acids. J gave up 4 bases and V 4 bases, and 10 bases lay outside the gene matches. Germline lookup yields CDR1 LGHNA and CDR2 YNFKEQ. The CDR3 is CASSPATGAIYEQYF. As DNA, the CDR3 is TGTGCCAGCAGCCCGGCAACAGGGGCGATATACGAGCAGTACTTC.

This rearrangement joins TRBV9 to TRBJ1-1, with TRBD1 matching 7 bases. The CDR3 contains 17 residues. The V and J ends lost 0 bases and 5 bases, in that order; junction bases with no gene match: 13. Germline V gene lookup returns CDR1 SGDLS and CDR2 YYNGEE. The CDR3 protein is CASSVVLGGRIETEAFF. The DNA of the CDR3 is TGTGCCAGCAGCGTAGTTCTAGGGGGCCGGATTGAGACTGAAGCTTTCTTT.